Included here is one TCR beta chain sequence, with context. Its antigen is as yet unknown. PCR was performed using 60 Vbeta and 13 Jbeta primers. Only in-frame clones appear in the TCRdb table, and some are missing; sequencing was by immunoSEQ multiplex PCR. The sample shows around 64,000 clones, about 69% of them seen only once. This sample was included in a study of cytomegalovirus exposure and HLA in healthy donors. Study details: Early release data held 85 million or so unique TCRs from HLA-typed donors.

Unmatched junction bases numbered 8, after V lost 1 base and J lost 3 bases. Germline assignment: CDR1 SGHRS and CDR2 YFSETQ. The CDR3 length is 16 residues. Findings and caveats of the study: A later analysis reportedly identified an Asian-associated ancestry cluster as carrying fewer N-insertions than the roughly 670-donor mean. Rare TCR sequences predominated, though certain public TCRs were found in many donors. Prior analysis indicated that the majority of TCR beta V segments exhibited productivity approximately 87% or approximately 30% of the time.

V gene TRBV5-1 combines with J gene TRBJ2-7; 9 bases fit TRBD1. Sequencing was performed on PBMCs. This receptor was taken from a man aged 25 to 40 in good health and CMV-seropositive. For the CDR3, the DNA is TGCGCCAGCAGCTTGTCCGAGGGGACAGGGCTCTACGAGCAGTACTTC. It encodes CASSLSEGTGLYEQYF.